This TCR beta chain originates from a study of T cell responses to AZD1222 COVID-19 vaccine. Repertoires were generated with immunoSEQ multiplex PCR, while TCRdb's copy carries only in-frame clones and drops some. The sample has 120,000 or so clones, about 89% seen once; the top ten hold around 10%. This clone was recorded only once. No antigen is known for it. The study, taken as a whole, reports: Donors were largely white British and mainly female; clonal diversity was possibly underestimated. Just 5 to 7 AZD1222 recipients were seropositive at baseline.

The sequence came from an adult in good health. The sequences come from peripheral blood, collected on day 0 of MenACWY control vaccination.

DNA for the CDR3: TGTGCCAGCAGCCAACTTGGGGGAGAGACCCAGTACTTC. Its translation: CASSQLGGETQYF. The rearrangement uses TRBV3-1 (or the pseudogene TRBV3-2) and TRBJ2-5; D possibly matches TRBD1 or TRBD2 (5 bases each). V dropped 2 bases and J dropped 4 bases, with 8 bases sitting between them. This CDR3 contains 13 residues. Per the germline V gene, CDR1 is LGHDT and CDR2 is YNNKEL (reference sequence).